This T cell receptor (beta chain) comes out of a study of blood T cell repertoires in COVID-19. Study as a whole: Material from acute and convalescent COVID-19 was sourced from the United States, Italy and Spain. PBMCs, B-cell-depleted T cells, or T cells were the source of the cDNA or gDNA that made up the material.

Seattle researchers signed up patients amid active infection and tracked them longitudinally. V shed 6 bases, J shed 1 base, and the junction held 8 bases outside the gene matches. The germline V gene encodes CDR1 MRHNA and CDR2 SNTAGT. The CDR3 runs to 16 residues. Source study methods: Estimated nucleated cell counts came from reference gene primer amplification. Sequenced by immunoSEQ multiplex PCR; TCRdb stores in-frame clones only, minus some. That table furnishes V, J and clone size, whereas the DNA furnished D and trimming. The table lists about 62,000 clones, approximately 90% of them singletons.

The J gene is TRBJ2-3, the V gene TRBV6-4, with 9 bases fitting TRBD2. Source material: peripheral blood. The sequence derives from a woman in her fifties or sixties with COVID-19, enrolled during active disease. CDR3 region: CASRDLAGFCTDTQYF. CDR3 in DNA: TGTGCCAGCAGGGATCTAGCGGGATTCTGCACAGATACGCAGTATTTT.